This TCR beta chain was sequenced for a study of T cells in Graves' hyperthyroidism and ophthalmopathy. About the research overall: At the time of initial diagnosis and before any treatment, peripheral blood was collected. Study-wide findings and caveats: The model forecast ophthalmopathy, anticipating it by a median around 6.4 months before onset.

Germline V gene data show CDR1 as SGHTA and CDR2 as FQGTGA. The CDR3 is 15 amino acids. With 5 bases clipped from V and 0 bases from J, the junction kept 4 bases outside the gene matches. RNA transcripts were the template for amplifying TCR beta CDR3 regions. Researchers ran a first-round RT-PCR on the TCR CDR3 using the HTBI primer set. TCRdb called the multiplex PCR reads again in MiXCR, with one record for every CDR3 protein. This sample carries more than 300,000 distinct CDR3 sequences, less than 20% of them seen once, and the ten largest clones take about 38%. This clonotype was detected ten times or more. Antigen: not known. Disease lasting under 3 months, a NOSPECS grade of at least 4, and a Clinical Activity Score of at least 3 were features of the ophthalmopathy patients. The PBMCs were sourced from fresh peripheral blood (around 9.9 ml).

Specimen: blood. The receptor comes from a man between 18 and 35 years old with Graves' ophthalmopathy. V gene TRBV7-3 combines with J gene TRBJ1-1; 9 positions match TRBD1. CDR3 region: CASSATGGMNTEAFF. CDR3 DNA sequence: TGTGCCAGCAGCGCGACAGGGGGAATGAACACTGAAGCTTTCTTT.